The source of this T cell receptor (beta chain) is a study of OX40 agonist ivuxolimab in advanced cancers. As for the study in general: A male proportion of 82.7% was recorded, with mean age approximately 64 years and range about 23 to 90.

Only in-frame clones appear in the TCRdb table, and some are missing; sequencing was by immunoSEQ multiplex PCR. The data show approximately 40,000 clones, with around 92% seen just once and 8% to 10% held by the top ten. CDR3 length: 19 amino acids. Germline CDR1 reads LGHNA; CDR2 reads YSLEER. The V and J ends lost 4 bases and 4 bases, in that order; junction bases with no gene match: 16. The sequenced sample was CD4+ or CD8+ T cells sorted from blood, obtained in a trial of the OX40 agonist ivuxolimab. This receptor was identified in an adult with an advanced solid tumor such as melanoma, head and neck, liver or kidney cancer. The rearrangement joins TRBV4-3 to TRBJ2-5, with 12 bases that match TRBD2. The CDR3 loop is CASSRELDRLAGVPETQYF. CDR3 DNA sequence: TGCGCCAGCAGCCGGGAGCTTGACAGACTAGCGGGAGTCCCAGAGACCCAGTACTTC.